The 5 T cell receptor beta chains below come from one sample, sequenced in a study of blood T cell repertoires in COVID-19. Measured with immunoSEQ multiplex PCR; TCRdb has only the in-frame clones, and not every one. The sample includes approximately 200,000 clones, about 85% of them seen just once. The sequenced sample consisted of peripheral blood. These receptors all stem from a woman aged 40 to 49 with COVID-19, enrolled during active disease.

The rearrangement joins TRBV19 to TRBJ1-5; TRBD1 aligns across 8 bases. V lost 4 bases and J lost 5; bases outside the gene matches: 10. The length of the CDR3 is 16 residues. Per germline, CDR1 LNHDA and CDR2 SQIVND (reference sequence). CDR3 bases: TGTGCCAGTAGTAAAGGGGGAGGACAGGGTCATCAGCCCCAGCATTTT. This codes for CASSKGGGQGHQPQHF.

CDR3 protein: CATSDWDRNTEAFF. The CDR3 region has the DNA TGTGCCACCAGTGATTGGGACAGAAACACTGAAGCTTTCTTT. The V gene is TRBV24-1, the J gene TRBJ1-1; 7 bases fit TRBD1. This CDR3 has 14 residues. V lost 2 bases and J lost 2; bases outside the gene matches: 1. Germline V lookup: CDR1 KGHDR, CDR2 SFDVKD.

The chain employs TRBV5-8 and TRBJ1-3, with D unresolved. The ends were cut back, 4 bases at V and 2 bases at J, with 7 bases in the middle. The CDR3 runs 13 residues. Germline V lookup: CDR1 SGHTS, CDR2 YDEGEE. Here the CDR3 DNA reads TGTGCCAGCAGCCCGCGGGCTGGAAACACCATATATTTT. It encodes CASSPRAGNTIYF.

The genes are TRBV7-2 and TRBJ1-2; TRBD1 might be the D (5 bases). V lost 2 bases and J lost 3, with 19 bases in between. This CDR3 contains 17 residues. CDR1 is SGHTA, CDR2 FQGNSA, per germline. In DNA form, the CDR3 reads TGTGCCAGCAGCTTAATCCCAGGGATGTTCACCGACTATGGCTACACCTTC. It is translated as CASSLIPGMFTDYGYTF.

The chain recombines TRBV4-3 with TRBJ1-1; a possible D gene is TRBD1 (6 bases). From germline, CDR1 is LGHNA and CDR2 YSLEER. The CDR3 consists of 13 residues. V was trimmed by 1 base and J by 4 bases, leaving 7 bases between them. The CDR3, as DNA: TGCGCCAGCAGCCAAGGGGGGCCCACTGAAGCTTTCTTT. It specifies CASSQGGPTEAFF.